A single T cell receptor (beta chain) is shown here with its context. From germline, CDR1 is MNHNY and CDR2 SVGAGI (reference sequence). The CDR3 contains 16 residues. J gave up 8 bases and V 5 bases, and 13 bases lay outside the gene matches. This sample stems from a study of cytomegalovirus exposure and HLA in healthy donors. The PCR was carried out with 60 Vbeta primers and 13 Jbeta primers. The method was immunoSEQ multiplex PCR; TCRdb's version includes in-frame clones alone and lacks a portion of them. The sample lists 200,000 to 300,000 clones, roughly 86% seen once, with approximately 2% in the top ten.

Sequenced input: PBMCs. The V and J genes are TRBV6-6 and TRBJ2-2; 8 bases align to TRBD2. This sequence was found in a woman aged 40 to 55 in good health and CMV-seropositive. The CDR3 region has the DNA TGTGCCAGCAGTCAAGGACTAGCTGTTAATCCTGGGGAGCTGTTTTTT. It codes for CASSQGLAVNPGELFF.